This TCR beta chain derives from a study of a mutant IDH1 vaccine in newly diagnosed glioma. Across the whole study: Week 35 brought visit V12, which was followed by visit V13 at week 47. Study results and limitations: Shifts in the top peripheral T cell clonotypes seemed unrelated to pseudoprogression.

In germline, CDR1 is SQVTM, CDR2 ANQGSEA. The length of the CDR3 is 16 residues. V lost 0 bases and J 4 bases, leaving 16 bases between the germline ends. The time point: week 35, safety follow-up. One vaccine dose held 300 ug of mutant IDH1 20-mer peptide and came with topical imiquimod. Some clones are missing from TCRdb's copy, which holds only in-frame ones; the method was immunoSEQ multiplex PCR. Among about 64,000 clones listed, 74% were seen once. In regard to this clone: As yet, its antigen is unknown.

The V gene is TRBV29-1, the J gene TRBJ2-1; TRBD1 is a possible D gene (6 bases). The material sequenced was PBMCs, taken from a glioma patient whose treatment included an IDH1 peptide vaccine. The source of this sequence is a man between 50 and 59 years old with glioma. The CDR3 protein is CSVEDVIRGRYNEQFF. The CDR3 DNA is TGCAGCGTTGAAGATGTCATCAGGGGTAGGTACAATGAGCAGTTCTTC.